The 11 T cell receptor beta chains listed next were all sequenced from one sample in a study of blood T cells in healthy people across ages. Using a J-beta primer mix together with a sample-barcoded 5' primer, a second PCR was run for roughly 6 to 12 cycles. In TCRdb, the 5' RACE reads were re-called with MiXCR into one record per CDR3 protein. In the table there are about 1.4 million distinct CDR3 sequences, roughly 60% of which are singletons. The source material was blood. All receptors come from a young man in good health.

Turning to this clonotype: The junction and the germline gene differ at one end; a read error may be behind it. The rearrangement links TRBV7-7 to TRBJ2-1, with TRBD2 matching 12 bases. Germline loops: CDR1 SSHAT, CDR2 FNYEAQ (reference sequence). The CDR3 loop spans 15 amino acids. CDR3 sequence (DNA): TGTGCTAGCAGCAAAGCTAGCGGGGGGGGTAATGAGCAGTTCTTC. This encodes CASSKASGGGNEQFF.

The V call is TRBV3-1, the J call TRBJ1-4; D call uncertain. Per germline, CDR1 LGHDT and CDR2 YNNKEL (reference sequence). The CDR3 runs 10 residues. V was clipped by 8 bases and J by 7 bases, with 5 bases between them. DNA for the CDR3: TGTGCCAGCGAGGGTGAAAAACTGTTTTTT. It codes for CASEGEKLFF.

The CDR3 spells CATSRDRGAWEQFF. Written as DNA, the CDR3 is TGTGCCACCAGCAGAGATCGTGGGGCTTGGGAGCAGTTCTTC. The chain uses TRBV15 and TRBJ2-1, with a possible D match to TRBD1 (5 bases). The V and J ends lost 0 bases and 10 bases respectively, with 13 bases between them. The CDR3 runs 14 residues. Germline-derived CDR1 and CDR2 are LNHNV and YYDKDF (reference sequence).

This clonotype was observed a handful of times. The V and J genes are TRBV7-8 and TRBJ2-7, with D perhaps matching TRBD2 (6 bases). The ends were cut back, 1 base at V and 2 bases at J, with 15 bases in the middle. CDR1 and CDR2 (germline): SGHVS, FQNEAQ. This CDR3 has 16 residues. DNA for the CDR3: TGTGCCAGCAGCTTAGGGACGGGAGCGTTTACCTACGAGCAGTACTTC. As protein: CASSLGTGAFTYEQYF.

The chain has TRBV29-1 and TRBJ2-3; 8 bases are a match to TRBD1. This CDR3 contains 19 residues. From germline, CDR1 is SQVTM and CDR2 ANQGSEA. The V and J ends lost 0 bases and 3 bases, in that order; junction bases with no gene match: 17. Here the CDR3 reads CSVEDQNRGESRWTDTQYF. CDR3 nucleotide sequence: TGCAGCGTTGAAGATCAGAACAGGGGGGAGTCCCGTTGGACAGATACGCAGTATTTT.

CDR3 region: CASISGTGVHNEQFF. The CDR3 coding sequence is TGTGCCAGCATTTCCGGGACAGGAGTTCACAATGAGCAGTTCTTC. The V call is TRBV2, the J call TRBJ2-1, with TRBD1 identical over 8 bases. This CDR3 region has 15 residues. J gave up 5 bases and V 7 bases, and 10 bases lay outside the gene matches. CDR1 and CDR2 (germline): SNHLY, FYNNEI.

The J gene is TRBJ2-1, the V gene TRBV27; D may correspond to TRBD1 or TRBD2 (5 bases each). Germline CDR1 reads MNHEY; CDR2 reads SMNVEV (reference sequence). Trimming cost V 7 bases and J 4 bases, with 14 bases left between them. This CDR3 contains 14 residues. The CDR3 region is CASTQGTIYNEQFF. CDR3 DNA: TGTGCCAGCACCCAAGGGACCATATACAATGAGCAGTTCTTC.

J is TRBJ2-6 and V is TRBV7-8; D may be TRBD1 or TRBD2 (5 bases each). The CDR3 covers 18 residues. CDR1 is SGHVS and CDR2 is FQNEAQ in the germline V gene. The ends were cut back, 2 bases at V and 6 bases at J, with 20 bases in the middle. The CDR3 DNA is TGTGCCAGCAGCTTACACCGCAGGGCTGAGGGTGAGGCCAACGTCCTGACTTTC. Translating it yields CASSLHRRAEGEANVLTF. Complete variable domain (other parts from reference TRBV7-8 and TRBJ2-6): GAGVSQSPRYKVAKRGQDVALRCDPISGHVSLFWYQQALGQGPEFLTYFQNEAQLDKSGLPSDRFFAERPEGSVSTLKIQRTQQEDSAVYLCASSLHRRAEGEANVLTFGAGSRLTVL.

V is TRBV7-9 and J is TRBJ2-7; 10 bases align to TRBD2. CDR1 SEHNR and CDR2 FQNEAQ come from the germline V gene (reference sequence). The V segment lost 5 bases and the J segment 2 bases; nucleotides outside the gene matches: 6. CDR3 length: 15 residues. CDR3: CASSPGLAEAYEQYF. Written as DNA, the CDR3 is TGTGCCAGCAGCCCCGGACTAGCGGAGGCCTACGAGCAGTACTTC.

Notes on this clonotype: One junction end disagrees with the germline gene, perhaps due to a read error. V gene TRBV20-1 combines with J gene TRBJ1-4, with D maybe TRBD1 (5 bases). CDR3 size: 17 residues. Per the germline V gene, CDR1 is DFQATT and CDR2 is SNEGSKA (reference sequence). CDR3 residues: CSARDGSGAAFNAKLFF. DNA for the CDR3: TGCAGTGCTAGAGACGGGAGCGGGGCCGCCTTTAATGCAAAACTGTTTTTT.

This rearrangement joins TRBV7-8 to TRBJ2-7; no definite D call. V gave up 4 bases and J gave up 0 bases, with 10 bases separating them. Germline V lookup: CDR1 SGHVS, CDR2 FQNEAQ. The CDR3 totals 14 residues. CDR3 sequence (DNA): TGTGCCAGCAGCTCAGGAGAGAGCTCCTACGAGCAGTACTTC. Its translation is CASSSGESSYEQYF.